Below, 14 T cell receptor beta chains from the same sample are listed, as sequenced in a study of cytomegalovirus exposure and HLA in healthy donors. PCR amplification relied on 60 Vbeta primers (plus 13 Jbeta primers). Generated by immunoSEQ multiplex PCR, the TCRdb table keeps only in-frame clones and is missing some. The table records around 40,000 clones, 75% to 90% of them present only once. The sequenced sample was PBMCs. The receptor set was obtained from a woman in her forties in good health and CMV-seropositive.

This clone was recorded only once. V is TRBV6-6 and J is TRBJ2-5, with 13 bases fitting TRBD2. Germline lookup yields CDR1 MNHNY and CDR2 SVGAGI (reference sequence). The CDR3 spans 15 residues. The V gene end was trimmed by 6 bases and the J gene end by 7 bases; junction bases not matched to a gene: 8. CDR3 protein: CASSDTSGRAGTQYF. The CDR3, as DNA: TGTGCCAGCAGCGATACTAGCGGGAGGGCAGGGACCCAGTACTTC.

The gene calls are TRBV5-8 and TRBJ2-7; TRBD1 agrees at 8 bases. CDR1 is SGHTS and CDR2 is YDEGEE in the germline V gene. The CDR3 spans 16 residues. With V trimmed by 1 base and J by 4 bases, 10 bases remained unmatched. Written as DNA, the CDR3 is TGTGCCAGCAGCTTGCAGGGGACAGGAGGGGTTTACGAGCAGTACTTC. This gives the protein CASSLQGTGGVYEQYF. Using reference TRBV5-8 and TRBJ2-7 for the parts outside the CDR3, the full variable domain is EAGVTQSPTHLIKTRGQQATLRCSPISGHTSVYWYQQALGLGLQFLLWYDEGEERNRGNFPPRFSGRQFPNYSSELNVNALELEDSALYLCASSLQGTGGVYEQYFGPGTRLTVT.

The CDR3 DNA sequence: TGTGCCAGCTCACCCAATGACTCAGCGGGCGGGGTGCAGTACTTC. Its protein product is CASSPNDSAGGVQYF. V is TRBV18 and J is TRBJ2-7; D is perhaps TRBD2 (6 bases). V was shortened by 3 bases and J by 9 bases, with 21 bases between the two germline ends. The CDR3 extends over 15 amino acids. Germline assignment: CDR1 KGHSH and CDR2 LQKENI.

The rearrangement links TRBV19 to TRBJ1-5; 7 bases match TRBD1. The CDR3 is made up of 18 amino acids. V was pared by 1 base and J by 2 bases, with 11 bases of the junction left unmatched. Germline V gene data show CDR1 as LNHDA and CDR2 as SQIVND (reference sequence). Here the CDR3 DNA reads TGTGCCAGTAGTATAGGACCCTTGACAGGGCGAGGCAATCAGCCCCAGCATTTT. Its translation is CASSIGPLTGRGNQPQHF.

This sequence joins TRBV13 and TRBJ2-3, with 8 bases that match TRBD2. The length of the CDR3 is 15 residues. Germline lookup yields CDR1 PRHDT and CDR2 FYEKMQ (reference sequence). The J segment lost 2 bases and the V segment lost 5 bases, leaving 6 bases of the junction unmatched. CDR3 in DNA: TGTGCCAGCAGCGCCAAGCGGGGGCCCACAGATACGCAGTATTTT. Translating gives CASSAKRGPTDTQYF.

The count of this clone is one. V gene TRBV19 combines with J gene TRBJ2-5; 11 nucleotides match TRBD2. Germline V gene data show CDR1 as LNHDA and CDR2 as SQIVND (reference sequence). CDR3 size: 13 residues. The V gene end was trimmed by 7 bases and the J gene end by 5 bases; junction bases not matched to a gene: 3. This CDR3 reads CASTSGGRETQYF. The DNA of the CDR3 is TGTGCCAGTACTAGCGGGGGGAGGGAGACCCAGTACTTC. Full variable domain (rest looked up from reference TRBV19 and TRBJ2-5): DGGITQSPKYLFRKEGQNVTLSCEQNLNHDAMYWYRQDPGQGLRLIYYSQIVNDFQKGDIAEGYSVSREKKESFPLTVTSAQKNPTAFYLCASTSGGRETQYFGPGTRLLVL.

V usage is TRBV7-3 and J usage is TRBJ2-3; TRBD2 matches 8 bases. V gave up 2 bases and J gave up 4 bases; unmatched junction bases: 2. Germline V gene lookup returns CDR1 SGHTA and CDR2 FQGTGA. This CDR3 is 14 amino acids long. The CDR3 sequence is CASSLRGGADTQYF. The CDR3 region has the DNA TGTGCCAGCAGCTTACGGGGGGGGGCAGATACGCAGTATTTT.

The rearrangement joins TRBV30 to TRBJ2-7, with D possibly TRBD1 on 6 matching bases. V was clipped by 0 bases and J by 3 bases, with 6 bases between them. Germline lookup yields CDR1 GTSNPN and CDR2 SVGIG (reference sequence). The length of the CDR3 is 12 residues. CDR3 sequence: CAWSVQGYEQYF. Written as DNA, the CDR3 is TGTGCCTGGAGTGTACAGGGCTACGAGCAGTACTTC.

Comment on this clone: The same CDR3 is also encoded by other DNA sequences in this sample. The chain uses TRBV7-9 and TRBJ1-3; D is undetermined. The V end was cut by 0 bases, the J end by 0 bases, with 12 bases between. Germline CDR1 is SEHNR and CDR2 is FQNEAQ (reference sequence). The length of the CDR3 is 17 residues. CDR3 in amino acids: CASSLAAGLSSGNTIYF. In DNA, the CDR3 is TGTGCCAGCAGCTTAGCGGCAGGACTAAGCTCTGGAAACACCATATATTTT. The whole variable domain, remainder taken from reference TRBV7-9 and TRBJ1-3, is DTGVSQNPRHKITKRGQNVTFRCDPISEHNRLYWYRQTLGQGPEFLTYFQNEAQLEKSRLLSDRFSAERPKGSFSTLEIQRTEQGDSAMYLCASSLAAGLSSGNTIYFGEGSWLTVV.

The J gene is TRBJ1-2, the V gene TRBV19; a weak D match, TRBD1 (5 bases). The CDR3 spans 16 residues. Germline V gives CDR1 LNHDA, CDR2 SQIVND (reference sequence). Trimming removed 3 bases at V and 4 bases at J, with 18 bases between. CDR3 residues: CASSMPQGSPGYGYTF. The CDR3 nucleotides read TGTGCCAGTAGTATGCCCCAGGGATCCCCGGGCTATGGCTACACCTTC.

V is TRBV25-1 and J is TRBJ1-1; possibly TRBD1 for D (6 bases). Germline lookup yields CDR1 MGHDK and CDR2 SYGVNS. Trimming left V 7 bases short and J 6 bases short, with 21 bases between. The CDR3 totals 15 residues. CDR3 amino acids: CASKEGGGGEAEAFF. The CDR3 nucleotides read TGTGCCAGCAAGGAAGGGGGTGGAGGCGAGGCTGAAGCTTTCTTT.

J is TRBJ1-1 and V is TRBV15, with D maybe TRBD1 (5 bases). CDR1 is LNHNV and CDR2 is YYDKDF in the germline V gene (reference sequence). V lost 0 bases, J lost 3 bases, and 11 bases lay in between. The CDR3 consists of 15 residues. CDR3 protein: CATSRDPGSYTEAFF. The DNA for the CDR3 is TGTGCCACCAGCAGAGATCCAGGGTCCTACACTGAAGCTTTCTTT.

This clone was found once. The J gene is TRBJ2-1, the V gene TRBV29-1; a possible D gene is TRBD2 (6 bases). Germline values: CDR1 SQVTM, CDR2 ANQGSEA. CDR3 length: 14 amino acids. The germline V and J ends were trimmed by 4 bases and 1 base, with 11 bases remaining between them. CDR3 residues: CSVVEGASYNEQFF. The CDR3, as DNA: TGCAGCGTTGTGGAGGGCGCGTCCTACAATGAGCAGTTCTTC.

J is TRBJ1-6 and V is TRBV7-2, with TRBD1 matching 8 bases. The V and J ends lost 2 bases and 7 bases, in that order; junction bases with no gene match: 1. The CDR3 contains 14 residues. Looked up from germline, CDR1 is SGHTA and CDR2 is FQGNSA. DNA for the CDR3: TGTGCCAGCAGCTTACCAGGGGGCAATTCACCCCTCCACTTT. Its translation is CASSLPGGNSPLHF.